A selection of T cell receptor beta chains follows, all from one sample in a study of regulatory T cells in long-lasting Graves disease. From the multiplex PCR reads, TCRdb called clonotypes with MiXCR, one entry per CDR3 protein. The sample comprises about 470,000 distinct CDR3 sequences, roughly 15% of which are singletons, and 10% to 15% rests with the top ten. These same records also appear under a second study, on T cells in Graves' hyperthyroidism and ophthalmopathy.

Here the sequenced sample was peripheral blood mononuclear cells (PBMCs), taken at new diagnosis, from a patient treated with antithyroid drugs. These receptors were taken from a man between 35 and 55 years old with Graves disease. Each CDR3 is given with its conserved first and last residue. Fields, in order: V gene, J gene, clone size, D gene, CDR3 DNA, CDR3 protein. D genes are given only for firm matches. For some rows the clone size is stated as once, few or many, or as a class when expanded; others skip it.

V: TRBV6-1; J: TRBJ2-1; size: many; D: .; DNA: TGTGCCAGCAGTGAGACAGGCGAATTACGGCAGTTCTTC; CDR3: CASSETGELRQFF
V: TRBV30; J: TRBJ2-1; size: many; D: TRBD2; DNA: TGTGCCCTTGGAGCGGGAGCCCACGGGGGATATGACAATGAGCAGTTCTTC; CDR3: CALGAGAHGGYDNEQFF
V: TRBV19; J: TRBJ2-2; size: few; D: .; DNA: TGTGCCAGTAGCGCAGGGGCGGTCACCGGGGAGCTGTTTTTT; CDR3: CASSAGAVTGELFF
V: TRBV14; J: TRBJ1-1; size: .; D: .; DNA: TGTGCCAGCAGCACAAGGCCAGCCAACACTGAAGCTTTCTTT; CDR3: CASSTRPANTEAFF
V: TRBV20-1; J: TRBJ1-2; size: .; D: .; DNA: TGCAGTGCTAGAGATCTCTTAGTAACAGGGAGGGGCTACACCTTC; CDR3: CSARDLLVTGRGYTF
V: TRBV18; J: TRBJ1-2; size: many; D: .; DNA: TGTGCCAGCTCACCCCACCCGCAGGGATACTATGGCTACACCTTC; CDR3: CASSPHPQGYYGYTF
V: TRBV4-1; J: TRBJ2-7; size: few; D: TRBD2; DNA: TGCGCCAGCAGCCAAGACATCATAGCGGGAGTGACCTACAATGAGCAGTACTTC; CDR3: CASSQDIIAGVTYNEQYF
V: TRBV28; J: TRBJ1-6; size: many; D: TRBD1; DNA: TGTGCCAGCAGTTCGGGACAGGGATGGAATTCACCCCTCCACTTT; CDR3: CASSSGQGWNSPLHF
V: TRBV7-9; J: TRBJ2-7; size: .; D: TRBD1; DNA: TGTGCCAGCAGCTTAGGGGACAGGGGGTTACACGAGCAGTACTTC; CDR3: CASSLGDRGLHEQYF
V: TRBV6-1; J: TRBJ2-5; size: .; D: TRBD1; DNA: TGTGCCAGCAACCCCGGGACAGGGGTTGTTTTCGAGACCCAGTACTTC; CDR3: CASNPGTGVVFETQYF
V: TRBV30; J: TRBJ1-1; size: many; D: .; DNA: TGTGCCATAGACAGGCCGAACACTGAAGCTTTCTTT; CDR3: CAIDRPNTEAFF
V: TRBV7-6; J: TRBJ2-7; size: few; D: .; DNA: TGTGCCAGCAGCCCAACCACTAGCTCCTACGAGCAGTACTTC; CDR3: CASSPTTSSYEQYF
V: TRBV12-3/TRBV12-4; J: TRBJ2-1; size: many; D: TRBD2; DNA: TGTGCCAGCAGTTGGACTAGCGGGAGGGGATTGTTCTTC; CDR3: CASSWTSGRGLFF
V: TRBV10-3; J: TRBJ2-1; size: .; D: TRBD2; DNA: TGTGCCATCAGCTCAATTAGCGGGAGCTCCTACAATGAGCAGTTCTTC; CDR3: CAISSISGSSYNEQFF
V: TRBV27; J: TRBJ2-7; size: few; D: .; DNA: TGTGCCAGCAGTGTCGGCAGGAGCTCCTACGAGCAGTACTTC; CDR3: CASSVGRSSYEQYF
V: TRBV5-6; J: TRBJ2-3; size: .; D: TRBD2; DNA: TGTGCCAGCAGCTTGGCGGGGACTAGCGGAAGCACAGATACGCAGTATTTT; CDR3: CASSLAGTSGSTDTQYF
V: TRBV12-3/TRBV12-4; J: TRBJ2-2; size: many; D: .; DNA: TGTGCCAGCAGTTTAATTGGAACCGGGGAGCTGTTTTTT; CDR3: CASSLIGTGELFF
V: TRBV3-1; J: TRBJ2-7; size: many; D: TRBD1; DNA: TGTGCCAGCAGCCGTACTGGGACAGGGGGGAGTTACGAGCAGTACTTC; CDR3: CASSRTGTGGSYEQYF
V: TRBV6-1; J: TRBJ2-4; size: .; D: TRBD2; DNA: TGTGCCAGCAGTGAACGGGGAGGGGTGGACATTCAGTACTTC; CDR3: CASSERGGVDIQYF
V: TRBV5-6; J: TRBJ2-7; size: many; D: .; DNA: TGTGCCAGCAGCCCGCGTCCAACCGGAAACATCCTACGAGAGCAGTACTTC; CDR3: CASSPRPTGNILREQYF